A selection of T cell receptor beta chains follows, all from one sample in a study of cytomegalovirus exposure and HLA in healthy donors. TCRdb's copy holds only in-frame clones and misses some; the assay was immunoSEQ multiplex PCR. The profile shows 60,000 to 75,000 clones, about 74% of them singletons. Sequencing was done on a sample of PBMCs. These receptor sequences come from a woman aged 25 to 39 in good health and CMV-seropositive. Each CDR3 is given with its conserved first and last residue. The D gene is left open where the match is weak. Clone size is shown for a subset of rows, as once, few, many or a class of expanded clone.

V	size	J	D	DNA	CDR3
TRBV19	many	TRBJ2-1	.	TGTGCCAGTAGTATTCAGGGTCAGAATGAGCAGTTCTTC	CASSIQGQNEQFF
TRBV2	.	TRBJ2-5	.	TGTGCCAGCACCCGGAGCGGCCGGGTGGAGACCCAGTACTTC	CASTRSGRVETQYF
TRBV27	.	TRBJ1-6	.	TGTGCCAGCTCCAGGCGAGGGCCACCCCTCCACTTT	CASSRRGPPLHF
TRBV7-9	.	TRBJ1-4	TRBD1	TGTGCCAGCAGCCTAGGGAGGGGGCCTAATGAAAAACTGTTTTTT	CASSLGRGPNEKLFF
TRBV4-1	.	TRBJ2-1	TRBD1	TGCGCCAGCAGCCCCCAGACGACAGGGGGCGCGGGGGAGCAGTTCTTC	CASSPQTTGGAGEQFF
TRBV7-9	.	TRBJ1-3	.	TGTGCCAGCAGCTTAGCAGGGGGCTCTGGAAACACCATATATTTT	CASSLAGGSGNTIYF
TRBV28	once	TRBJ1-2	TRBD1	TGTGCCAGCAGTTCTCCCCCGGGACAGGGGGCGGCGGGCTACACCTTC	CASSSPPGQGAAGYTF
TRBV5-1	.	TRBJ1-2	.	TGCGCCAGCAGCTTGGTCGGGGAGGGCGGCTACACCTTC	CASSLVGEGGYTF
TRBV7-8	.	TRBJ2-7	TRBD1	TGTGCCAGCAGCTTAGGCCGACAGGGGAACTACGAGCAGTACTTC	CASSLGRQGNYEQYF
TRBV11-2	.	TRBJ2-7	.	TGTGCCAGCAGCTTATCCCCACTAGGCCACTACGAGCAGTACTTC	CASSLSPLGHYEQYF
TRBV4-1	once	TRBJ1-2	.	TGCGCCAGCAGCCCACGATTTGTGACGGACTCTAACTATGGCTACACCTTC	CASSPRFVTDSNYGYTF